These 9 T cell receptor beta chains originate from one sample sequenced in a study of T cell therapy after organ transplantation. Sequencing used immunoSEQ multiplex PCR; TCRdb keeps in-frame clones, though not all of them. This sample yields 4,800 or so clones, of which 65% to 80% are seen a single time; roughly 35% belongs to the top ten. Time point defined: 4-8 weeks after completion of therapy. Their specific antigens are unknown. The specimen comprised CD8+ T cells from blood, sampled after autologous CMV-specific T cell therapy. The receptors come from a human patient who had received a solid organ transplant and had CMV disease. Some T cells may be graft donor cells.

The CDR3 is CASRQGPNLEAFF. For the CDR3, the DNA is TGTGCCAGCCGACAGGGACCGAACCTTGAAGCTTTCTTT. The J gene is TRBJ1-1, the V gene TRBV6-1, with 7 bases identical to TRBD1. The V and J ends lost 8 bases and 7 bases, in that order; junction bases with no gene match: 10. The CDR3 spans 13 residues. Germline values: CDR1 MNHNS, CDR2 SASEGT.

This clone is labeled large (0.1 to 1%). The V and J genes are TRBV11-2 and TRBJ2-5; possibly TRBD2 for D (7 bases). This CDR3 is built from 16 residues. V gave up 0 bases and J gave up 4 bases, with 15 bases separating them. CDR1 is SGHAT and CDR2 is FQNNGV in the germline V gene. In nucleotides, the CDR3 is TGTGCCAGCAGCTTAGATCTGGGGGGGGGCCCAGAGACCCAGTACTTC. Its protein product is CASSLDLGGGPETQYF.

The gene calls are TRBV27 and TRBJ2-7; TRBD1 or TRBD2 may be the D gene (5 bases each). There are 14 residues in the CDR3. CDR1 MNHEY and CDR2 SMNVEV come from the germline V gene (reference sequence). The V gene lost 3 bases and the J gene lost 0 bases, with 9 bases spanning the gap. The CDR3 here is CASSLFGASYEQYF. Here the CDR3 DNA reads TGTGCCAGCAGTTTGTTCGGGGCCTCCTACGAGCAGTACTTC.

Remarks on this clone: One end of the junction does not line up with germline, which may come from a read error. V is TRBV7-7 and J is TRBJ2-3, with a possible D match to TRBD2 (5 bases). The CDR3 has 17 residues. Germline assignment: CDR1 SSHAT and CDR2 FNYEAQ (reference sequence). The CDR3 nucleotides are TGTGCTAGCAGCAAAAGCTCGAGCGGAGGCAGCACAGATACGCAGTATTTT. Its translation: CASSKSSSGGSTDTQYF.

This rearrangement joins TRBV5-1 to TRBJ2-1; TRBD2 might be the D (5 bases). The CDR3 is 14 residues long. The germline V gene has CDR1 SGHRS and CDR2 YFSETQ. The V gene lost 5 bases and the J gene lost 6 bases, with 15 bases spanning the gap. The CDR3 loop reads CASSEGSSLNEQFF. The CDR3 bases are TGCGCCAGCAGTGAGGGAAGTTCTCTCAATGAGCAGTTCTTC.

This clone was picked up a small number of times. The chain carries TRBV7-9 and TRBJ1-4; unclear D gene. The V end lost 2 bases, the J end lost 1 base, and 8 bases lay between the germline ends. From germline, CDR1 is SEHNR and CDR2 FQNEAQ (reference sequence). CDR3 length equals 15 residues. The DNA of the CDR3 is TGTGCCAGCAGCTTAAGGCAGGAAACTAATGAAAAACTGTTTTTT. It codes for CASSLRQETNEKLFF.

This chain connects TRBV7-9 to TRBJ1-1; D remains unclear. The CDR3 is 11 residues long. CDR1 and CDR2 (germline): SEHNR, FQNEAQ (reference sequence). The germline V and J ends were trimmed by 5 bases and 5 bases, with 6 bases remaining between them. The CDR3 loop reads CASSNRTEAFF. In nucleotides, the CDR3 is TGTGCCAGCAGCAATCGGACTGAAGCTTTCTTT.

The genes are TRBV11-2 and TRBJ2-3, with 10 bases identical to TRBD2. After removal of 8 bases from V and 0 bases from J, the junction contained 8 bases not matched to a gene. The length of the CDR3 is 16 residues. Germline CDR1 reads SGHAT; CDR2 reads FQNNGV. The CDR3 nucleotides read TGTGCCAGCCAGTGGCAGCGGGGGGGTAGCACAGATACGCAGTATTTT. Protein sequence: CASQWQRGGSTDTQYF.

Only one count was recorded for this clone. The rearrangement uses TRBV11-2 and TRBJ2-5; D call uncertain. Trimming removed 2 bases from V and 2 bases from J, with 6 bases in between. The CDR3 is 13 residues long. Germline V CDR1 and CDR2: SGHAT, FQNNGV. The chain's CDR3 is CASSLTIQETQYF. The CDR3 DNA follows: TGTGCCAGCAGCTTAACTATACAAGAGACCCAGTACTTC.